Listed here are 27 T cell receptor beta chains from one sample, sequenced in a study of cytomegalovirus exposure and HLA in healthy donors (dated by TCRdb to 2016 to 2017). Libraries came from the immunoSEQ multiplex PCR assay. The multiplex PCR relied on a mix of 60 forward primers for TCR Vbeta segments and 13 reverse primers for TCR Jbeta segments. Drawn from immuneACCESS, this table holds only the in-frame rearrangements with V and J called that TCRdb kept. Clones are partly lost; checked studies trace under half to an unresolved V gene and leave the rest unexplained. The sample profile shows approximately 130,000 clones; roughly 8.8% of them were found once. The ten largest make up about 7.5% of the sample. Sequenced: PBMCs. The source of these receptors is a woman aged 40 to 50 in good health and CMV-seropositive.

This clone was detected only a few times. The chain joins TRBV12-2 to TRBJ1-5; the table assigns TRBD1, which was not confirmed against the DNA. TRBV12-2 is a recognized pseudogene. This CDR3 comprises 21 residues. For the CDR3, the DNA is TGTGCAAGTCGCTTAGCGGGCGACAGGGATCCTGGGTGGGATAGCAATCAGCCCCAGCATTTT. Translation gives CASRLAGDRDPGWDSNQPQHF.

This clone has just a few counts. The chain has TRBV18 and TRBJ2-7; the match to TRBD2 covers 11 bases. The V gene end was trimmed by 3 bases and the J gene end by 2 bases; junction bases not matched to a gene: 3. From germline, CDR1 is KGHSH and CDR2 LQKENI. This CDR3 is 15 amino acids long. The CDR3 region is CASSPRSGGAYEQYF. In nucleotides, the CDR3 is TGTGCCAGCTCACCCCGTAGCGGGGGGGCCTACGAGCAGTACTTC. Full variable domain (outside the CDR3, taken from reference TRBV18 and TRBJ2-7): NAGVMQNPRHLVRRRGQEARLRCSPMKGHSHVYWYRQLPEEGLKFMVYLQKENIIDESGMPKERFSAEFPKEGPSILRIQQVVRGDSAAYFCASSPRSGGAYEQYFGPGTRLTVT.

This clone was detected a few times. The chain recombines TRBV5-1 with TRBJ2-5; 14 bases fit TRBD2. The CDR3 loop spans 18 amino acids. V trimming: 4 bases; J trimming: 2 bases; junction bases outside the gene matches: 10. Germline V gene lookup returns CDR1 SGHRS and CDR2 YFSETQ. The CDR3 protein is CASSPGLAGGGIQETQYF. The CDR3 nucleotides are TGCGCCAGCAGCCCAGGACTAGCGGGGGGCGGGATACAAGAGACCCAGTACTTC.

This sequence joins TRBV4-3 and TRBJ2-2; D might be TRBD2 (7 bases). This CDR3 spans 16 amino acids. Trimming cost V 0 bases and J 7 bases, with 15 bases left between them. Germline CDR1 LGHNA, CDR2 YSLEER. DNA for the CDR3: TGCGCCAGCAGCCAAGAGGCGGGGGCGCGAGTCGGGGAGCTGTTTTTT. Translated, it gives CASSQEAGARVGELFF.

This clone turned up a few times. The chain employs TRBV21-1 and TRBJ2-1; TRBD2 was called by the table and not checked on the DNA. TRBV21-1 is an annotated pseudogene. The CDR3 spans 15 residues. As DNA, the CDR3 is TGTGCCCTAATCGGGGGGTCCCGAATCTACAATGAGCAGTTCTTC. Translated, it gives CALIGGSRIYNEQFF.

The chain employs TRBV14 and TRBJ1-2, with a tentative D call TRBD1 (6 bases). Germline lookup yields CDR1 SGHDN and CDR2 FVKESK. The V gene lost 4 bases and the J gene lost 7 bases, with 19 bases spanning the gap. The CDR3 covers 15 residues. CDR3 sequence: CASSLRSQGMGGYTF. The CDR3, as DNA: TGTGCCAGCAGCCTAAGGTCACAGGGAATGGGTGGCTACACCTTC.

The table lists this clone with a few counts. The chain's CDR3 is CASSETGALYEQYF. The CDR3 nucleotides read TGTGCCAGCAGTGAGACAGGGGCATTGTACGAGCAGTACTTC. This sequence joins TRBV2 and TRBJ2-7; 8 bases match TRBD1. J was trimmed by 4 bases and V by 3 bases; bases with no gene match: 5. The germline gives CDR1 SNHLY, CDR2 FYNNEI. The CDR3 totals 14 residues. Full variable domain (remainder filled in from reference TRBV2 and TRBJ2-7): EPEVTQTPSHQVTQMGQEVILRCVPISNHLYFYWYRQILGQKVEFLVSFYNNEISEKSEIFDDQFSVERPDGSNFTLKIRSTKLEDSAMYFCASSETGALYEQYFGPGTRLTVT.

This clone was seen only a few times. This chain uses TRBV6-1 with TRBJ1-1; TRBD1 is a possible D gene (5 bases). There are 15 residues in the CDR3. Per the germline V gene, CDR1 is MNHNS and CDR2 is SASEGT. Trimming stripped 4 bases from V and 0 bases from J, with 12 bases between. The CDR3 loop is CASSGGAGVNTEAFF. As DNA, the CDR3 is TGTGCCAGCAGTGGAGGGGCGGGGGTGAACACTGAAGCTTTCTTT.

The CDR3 reads CASSMGQGPDTQYF. In DNA form, the CDR3 reads TGTGCCAGTAGTATGGGACAGGGTCCAGATACGCAGTATTTT. The chain has TRBV19 and TRBJ2-3; TRBD1 matches 9 bases. The CDR3 runs to 14 residues. Germline CDR1 LNHDA, CDR2 SQIVND (reference sequence). With 3 bases clipped from V and 4 bases from J, the junction kept 2 bases outside the gene matches.

The chain links TRBV2 to TRBJ2-1; 11 bases line up with TRBD2. V lost 3 bases, J lost 6 bases, and 1 base stayed unmatched. Germline lookup yields CDR1 SNHLY and CDR2 FYNNEI. This CDR3 is built from 14 residues. The CDR3 here is CASSETSGVNEQFF. CDR3 sequence (DNA): TGTGCCAGCAGTGAGACTAGCGGGGTCAATGAGCAGTTCTTC.

The chain recombines TRBV7-6 with TRBJ1-4; 8 bases match TRBD1. CDR1 and CDR2 (germline): SGHVS, FNYEAQ. This CDR3 contains 15 residues. The V and J ends lost 5 bases and 5 bases, in that order; junction bases with no gene match: 7. The CDR3 DNA reads as TGTGCCAGCAGCATCACCGGACAGGGCAATGAAAAACTGTTTTTT. Protein: CASSITGQGNEKLFF.

For this clone: This same CDR3 is encoded by further DNA sequences in the sample. The V and J genes are TRBV25-1 and TRBJ1-6; 9 bases match TRBD1. Germline V gene lookup returns CDR1 MGHDK and CDR2 SYGVNS. The CDR3 extends over 15 amino acids. V lost 4 bases to trimming and J lost 6 bases; unmatched junction nucleotides: 4. In DNA, the CDR3 is TGTGCCAGCAGTGGACAGGGGGTGACTAATTCACCCCTCCACTTT. It translates to CASSGQGVTNSPLHF.

This clone was recorded a few times. Other DNA sequences in this specimen translate into the identical CDR3. The chain has TRBV7-2 and TRBJ2-7, with 9 bases matching TRBD1. The germline V gene encodes CDR1 SGHTA and CDR2 FQGNSA. V shed 5 bases and J 3 bases; nucleotides not matched to a gene: 5. The CDR3 covers 14 residues. CDR3 coding DNA: TGTGCCAGCAGCCCCAGGACAGGGGACTACGAGCAGTACTTC. It translates to CASSPRTGDYEQYF. Using reference TRBV7-2 and TRBJ2-7 for the parts outside the CDR3, the full variable domain is GAGVSQSPSNKVTEKGKDVELRCDPISGHTALYWYRQSLGQGLEFLIYFQGNSAPDKSGLPSDRFSAERTGGSVSTLTIQRTQQEDSAVYLCASSPRTGDYEQYFGPGTRLTVT.

This chain uses TRBV29-1 with TRBJ2-3, with 14 bases aligning to TRBD2. Germline lookup yields CDR1 SQVTM and CDR2 ANQGSEA. The CDR3 has 15 amino acids. The V segment lost 7 bases and the J segment 6 bases; nucleotides outside the gene matches: 9. CDR3 DNA sequence: TGCAGCGGTTCAGGACTAGCGGGGGGTCCGGATACGCAGTATTTT. Amino acid sequence: CSGSGLAGGPDTQYF.

CDR3 in DNA: TGTGCCAGCAGTCCAGGACAGGGGGCCAGAGATACGCAGTATTTT. This sequence encodes CASSPGQGARDTQYF. The chain joins TRBV27 to TRBJ2-3, with 11 bases fitting TRBD1. The CDR3 runs 15 residues. Germline V gene lookup returns CDR1 MNHEY and CDR2 SMNVEV (reference sequence). V trimming: 5 bases; J trimming: 5 bases; junction bases outside the gene matches: 6.

The chain couples TRBV5-1 to TRBJ2-3, with 14 bases identical to TRBD2. This CDR3 contains 17 residues. Trimming took 4 bases from V and 5 from J; bases not matched to a gene: 9. CDR1 and CDR2 (germline): SGHRS, YFSETQ. The CDR3 bases are TGCGCCAGCAGCCAAGGGACTAGCGGGGGTGGAGGAGATACGCAGTATTTT. Amino acid sequence: CASSQGTSGGGGDTQYF.

In regard to this clone: Germline and junction disagree at one end, which may indicate a read error. Other nucleotide sequences in the sample specify the same CDR3. The genes are TRBV12-5 and TRBJ1-1; perhaps TRBD1 as D (5 bases). The CDR3 has 13 amino acids. The V gene's germline CDR1 is LGHNT and CDR2 FRNRAP. CDR3 DNA sequence: TGTGCTAGTGGCTCCTCCGGGGGGACTGAGGCTTTCTTT. This translates into CASGSSGGTEAFF.

V gene TRBV5-1 combines with J gene TRBJ2-1, with TRBD2 identical over 11 bases. This CDR3 contains 15 residues. Germline-derived CDR1 and CDR2 are SGHRS and YFSETQ. Germline trimming cut 0 bases from V and 9 bases from J; bases unmatched to any gene: 5. The DNA of the CDR3 is TGCGCCAGCAGCTTGGCGGGCGGACTAGCGGGTGAGCAGTTCTTC. This translates into CASSLAGGLAGEQFF.

J is TRBJ1-2 and V is TRBV2; 7 bases fit TRBD1. Germline V gene sequence: CDR1 SNHLY, CDR2 FYNNEI. The CDR3 has 12 residues. V was clipped by 5 bases and J by 7 bases; unmatched bases: 4. In nucleotides, the CDR3 is TGTGCCAGCAGTACAGGGGCGGGTGGCTACACCTTC. It is translated as CASSTGAGGYTF.

This clone has a handful of counts. The rearrangement uses TRBV4-2 and TRBJ2-2, with 10 bases fitting TRBD2. Unmatched junction bases numbered 18, after V lost 4 bases and J lost 1 base. This CDR3 has 21 amino acids. The germline V gene has CDR1 LGHNA and CDR2 YNFKEQ. CDR3 sequence reads: CASSPEPSTLAGGLNTGELFF. In DNA form, the CDR3 reads TGTGCCAGCAGCCCGGAGCCGTCCACCTTAGCGGGGGGTTTGAACACCGGGGAGCTGTTTTTT.

This clone turned up a few times. This rearrangement joins TRBV4-3 to TRBJ2-3; 10 nucleotides align to TRBD2. The J segment lost 4 bases and the V segment lost 1 base, leaving 5 bases of the junction unmatched. Germline values: CDR1 LGHNA, CDR2 YSLEER. The CDR3 runs to 16 residues. The CDR3 region is CASSQVGSGGPDTQYF. Written as DNA, the CDR3 is TGCGCCAGCAGCCAAGTCGGTAGCGGGGGGCCAGATACGCAGTATTTT.

This clone has a handful of counts. This chain connects TRBV11-2 to TRBJ1-1; no definite D call. Germline CDR1 SGHAT, CDR2 FQNNGV. Trimming pared 1 base from V and 0 bases from J, leaving 9 bases between. The CDR3 spans 15 residues. CDR3 loop: CASSLVIEMNTEAFF. For the CDR3, the DNA is TGTGCCAGCAGCTTAGTGATAGAGATGAACACTGAAGCTTTCTTT.

In regard to this clone: Other DNA sequences in this sample translate to the same CDR3. The chain recombines TRBV4-1 with TRBJ1-6, with 7 nucleotides matching TRBD1. The CDR3 sequence is 15 residues long. CDR1 and CDR2 from the germline V gene are MGHRA and YSYEKL. With V trimmed by 4 bases and J by 6 bases, 6 bases remained unmatched. CDR3 amino acids: CASSRPGTANSPLHF. The CDR3, as DNA: TGCGCCAGCAGCCGCCCCGGGACAGCTAATTCACCCCTCCACTTT.

V and J are TRBV12-5 and TRBJ2-2, with a weak D call TRBD1 (6 bases). V lost 0 bases and J 5 bases, leaving 16 bases between the germline ends. The CDR3 length is 17 residues. The germline V gene has CDR1 LGHNT and CDR2 FRNRAP. The CDR3 region has the DNA TGTGCTAGTGGTTTGGTAGAGTGGCAGGGGCGGACCGGGGAGCTGTTTTTT. This gives the protein CASGLVEWQGRTGELFF.

Regarding this clone: At one end the junction does not follow the germline gene, possibly because of a read error. The chain is built from TRBV4-1 and TRBJ1-6, with a weak D call TRBD1 (6 bases). Germline CDR1 reads MGHRA; CDR2 reads YSYEKL. This CDR3 contains 16 residues. The CDR3 region has the DNA TGCACCAGCAGCCAAAACTCGGGACATCCTAATTCACCCCTCCACTTT. It encodes CTSSQNSGHPNSPLHF.

Only a few counts were recorded for this clone. The chain carries TRBV5-6 and TRBJ1-6; D remains ambiguous. CDR1 and CDR2 from the germline V gene are SGHDT and YYEEEE. Deletions cut 0 bases from V and 0 bases from J, with 10 bases between. The CDR3 has 17 amino acids. CDR3 protein: CASSLVGPGSYNSPLHF. CDR3 DNA: TGTGCCAGCAGCTTGGTTGGTCCAGGCTCCTATAATTCACCCCTCCACTTT.

In its sample, this clone was seen many times. This chain links TRBV7-9 with TRBJ2-1; 12 positions agree with TRBD2. CDR3 length equals 16 residues. CDR1 and CDR2 from the germline V gene are SEHNR and FQNEAQ (reference sequence). Germline trimming cut 4 bases from V and 8 bases from J; bases unmatched to any gene: 9. Here the CDR3 DNA reads TGTGCCAGCAGCTCAACTAGCGGGGGGCCTGGGGATGAGCAGTTCTTC. It encodes CASSSTSGGPGDEQFF.